The 24 T cell receptor beta chains in this list originate from one sample, sequenced in a study of T-cell reconstitution after alpha-beta-depleted transplantation in children. Library preparation (for TCRbeta) was performed with unique molecular identifiers. TCRdb re-derived calls from the PCR reads in MiXCR, one entry per CDR3 protein. The sample lists about 70,000 distinct CDR3 sequences; approximately 11% were seen once. The sample in question was PBMCs, obtained before TCRalphabeta/CD19-depleted stem cell transplant. The receptors originated from a boy between 10 and 17 years old with acute myeloid leukemia, due to receive a stem cell transplant.

This clonotype was detected ten times or more. V gene TRBV5-1 combines with J gene TRBJ1-3; D is uncertain. Trimming took 3 bases from V and 4 from J, leaving 20 bases between them. The CDR3 extends over 17 amino acids. The germline V gene encodes CDR1 SGHRS and CDR2 YFSETQ. The CDR3 DNA reads TGCGCCAGCAGCTGGATGGGTCAACAAGGCTCCGGAAACACCATATATTTT. Translated, it gives CASSWMGQQGSGNTIYF.

The chain joins TRBV5-1 to TRBJ1-1, with D hard to call. V lost 0 bases and J lost 4, with 16 bases in between. CDR1 is SGHRS and CDR2 is YFSETQ in the germline V gene. The CDR3 runs 16 residues. As DNA, the CDR3 is TGCGCCAGCAGCTTGGAAGGCGGGCATAGGAGCACTGAAGCTTTCTTT. This codes for CASSLEGGHRSTEAFF.

This clonotype has more than one count but fewer than ten. This chain uses TRBV12-3 or TRBV12-4 with TRBJ2-7, with 7 bases aligning to TRBD2. The CDR3 is 14 residues long. V was pared by 1 base and J by 4 bases, with 4 bases of the junction left unmatched. The CDR3 coding sequence is TGTGCCAGCAGTTTAGTAGTCGGGAGGTACGAGCAGTACTTC. This sequence encodes CASSLVVGRYEQYF.

There are many counts of this clonotype. The gene calls are TRBV29-1 and TRBJ2-2; a possible D gene is TRBD2 (6 bases). The V gene lost 3 bases and the J gene lost 1 base, with 9 bases spanning the gap. The germline V gene has CDR1 SQVTM and CDR2 ANQGSEA. This CDR3 has 14 residues. The CDR3 protein is CSVDTGENTGELFF. The CDR3 DNA reads TGCAGCGTTGACACGGGGGAGAACACCGGGGAGCTGTTTTTT.

Many counts were recorded for this clonotype. The chain couples TRBV7-9 to TRBJ1-6; D gene ambiguous. V was cut by 4 bases and J by 7 bases, with 17 bases left in between. CDR1 is SEHNR, CDR2 FQNEAQ, per germline (reference sequence). CDR3 length equals 16 residues. CDR3: CASSSGPKGDNSPLHF. For the CDR3, the DNA is TGTGCCAGCAGCTCAGGCCCTAAAGGTGACAATTCACCCCTCCACTTT.

This clonotype was counted at least ten times. This rearrangement joins TRBV20-1 to TRBJ1-1, with D possibly TRBD1 on 6 matching bases. The CDR3 consists of 13 residues. Per the germline V gene, CDR1 is DFQATT and CDR2 is SNEGSKA (reference sequence). The CDR3 is CSVAEDRPTEAFF. The CDR3 DNA is TGCAGCGTGGCGGAAGACAGGCCCACTGAAGCTTTCTTT.

This clonotype was observed at least ten times. V is TRBV3-1 and J is TRBJ2-3; no definite D call. The CDR3 covers 15 residues. Deletions cut 3 bases from V and 1 base from J, with 11 bases between. CDR1 and CDR2 from the germline V gene are LGHDT and YNNKEL (reference sequence). CDR3 in DNA: TGTGCCAGCAGCCATCAGGCGGTAGGCACAGATACGCAGTATTTT. It is translated as CASSHQAVGTDTQYF.

The table lists this clonotype with many counts. The genes are TRBV7-9 and TRBJ2-7; 13 nucleotides line up with TRBD2. The CDR3 length is 15 residues. The V gene's germline CDR1 is SEHNR and CDR2 FQNEAQ (reference sequence). V lost 8 bases and J lost 3; bases outside the gene matches: 7. This CDR3 is CASGGWTSGSYEQYF. The CDR3 nucleotides are TGTGCCAGCGGAGGATGGACTAGCGGGAGCTACGAGCAGTACTTC.

This clonotype was seen at least ten times. The J gene is TRBJ2-3, the V gene TRBV3-1; no reliable D call. The CDR3 is 13 amino acids. V lost 5 bases and J 2 bases, leaving 8 bases between the germline ends. Germline CDR1 and CDR2: LGHDT and YNNKEL (reference sequence). In DNA form, the CDR3 reads TGTGCCAGCAGCAGGGCCTCCACAGATACGCAGTATTTT. This gives the protein CASSRASTDTQYF.

The chain has TRBV3-1 and TRBJ2-7, with D perhaps TRBD2 (6 bases). The CDR3 length is 15 residues. From germline, CDR1 is LGHDT and CDR2 YNNKEL (reference sequence). Trimming cost V 0 bases and J 0 bases, with 9 bases left between them. The CDR3 loop reads CASSQERGFSYEQYV. The CDR3, as DNA: TGTGCCAGCAGCCAAGAGCGGGGTTTCTCCTACGAGCAGTACGTC.

This clonotype was counted at least ten times. The chain joins TRBV24-1 to TRBJ1-2; 7 nucleotides match TRBD1. The CDR3 runs 15 residues. The trim removed 4 bases at V and 6 bases at J, leaving 10 bases unmatched. CDR1 KGHDR and CDR2 SFDVKD come from the germline V gene. CDR3: CATSDRQQGRDGYTF. DNA for the CDR3: TGTGCCACCAGTGACCGCCAACAGGGGAGGGATGGCTACACCTTC.

This clonotype was seen repeatedly, ten times or more. V usage is TRBV5-6 and J usage is TRBJ2-3, with 12 bases identical to TRBD2. Germline CDR1 and CDR2: SGHDT and YYEEEE. V shed 4 bases and J 2 bases; nucleotides not matched to a gene: 2. CDR3 length: 15 residues. The CDR3 bases are TGTGCCAGCAGCCGGACTAGCGGGGCCACAGATACGCAGTATTTT. Amino acid sequence: CASSRTSGATDTQYF. Full variable domain (remainder filled in from reference TRBV5-6 and TRBJ2-3): DAGVTQSPTHLIKTRGQQVTLRCSPKSGHDTVSWYQQALGQGPQFIFQYYEEEERQRGNFPDRFSGHQFPNYSSELNVNALLLGDSALYLCASSRTSGATDTQYFGPGTRLTVL.

The table lists this clonotype with a few counts. This rearrangement joins TRBV15 to TRBJ2-7; possibly TRBD2 for D (6 bases). The V and J ends lost 7 bases and 3 bases respectively, with 19 bases between them. CDR3 size: 15 residues. CDR1 is LNHNV, CDR2 YYDKDF, per germline (reference sequence). The DNA for the CDR3 is TGTGCCACCACCGCGGGAACTTTTGAAGACTACGAGCAGTACTTC. Translated, it gives CATTAGTFEDYEQYF.

This clonotype appeared many times. The V gene is TRBV7-2, the J gene TRBJ2-1; possibly TRBD1 or TRBD2 for D (5 bases each). Trimming took off 2 bases at V and 6 bases at J, with 20 bases between the two ends. This CDR3 spans 17 amino acids. CDR1 and CDR2 (germline): SGHTA, FQGNSA. CDR3 region: CASSLILGASGINEQFF. CDR3 bases: TGTGCCAGCAGCTTAATTTTGGGAGCTTCAGGGATCAATGAGCAGTTCTTC.

At least ten counts were recorded for this clonotype. Here the CDR3 reads CASSYSRGGRNTIYF. CDR3 DNA: TGTGCCAGCAGTTACTCGAGGGGGGGAAGAAACACCATATATTTT. This chain joins TRBV6-5 and TRBJ1-3; D might be TRBD1 (6 bases). Trimming took off 0 bases at V and 5 bases at J, with 11 bases between the two ends. Germline CDR1 is MNHEY and CDR2 is SVGAGI. The CDR3 runs 15 residues.

There are many counts of this clonotype. This chain joins TRBV12-3 or TRBV12-4 and TRBJ1-1, with 10 nucleotides matching TRBD1. CDR3 length: 15 residues. J lost 1 base, V lost 3 bases, and 2 bases had no gene match. CDR3 DNA: TGTGCCAGCAGTTTGACAGGGGGCGGGAACACTGAAGCTTTCTTT. Residues: CASSLTGGGNTEAFF.

Comment on this clonotype: Mismatch with germline at one junction end may stem from a read error. This sequence joins TRBV20-1 and TRBJ2-1; D not certain. Germline V gene lookup returns CDR1 DFQATT and CDR2 SNEGSKA (reference sequence). The CDR3 has 11 amino acids. CDR3 loop: CSASTPSLGYF. DNA of the CDR3: TGCAGTGCTAGCACTCCTTCGTTGGGGTACTTC.

This clonotype was counted at least ten times. The chain combines TRBV7-6 with TRBJ2-2; D not certain. The CDR3 loop spans 14 amino acids. Germline assignment: CDR1 SGHVS and CDR2 FNYEAQ. The V gene lost 2 bases and the J gene lost 4 bases, with 8 bases spanning the gap. The CDR3 here is CASSLYTGTGELFF. CDR3 nucleotide sequence: TGTGCCAGCAGCTTATATACTGGCACCGGGGAGCTGTTTTTT.

There are many counts of this clonotype. CDR3 DNA sequence: TGTGCCAGCAGCGTAGAACTAGCGGAGACCCAGTACTTC. Protein sequence: CASSVELAETQYF. The chain combines TRBV9 with TRBJ2-5; 7 nucleotides match TRBD2. J was trimmed by 5 bases and V by 0 bases; bases with no gene match: 1. The germline gives CDR1 SGDLS, CDR2 YYNGEE. This CDR3 contains 13 residues. Looking up the rest from reference TRBV9 and TRBJ2-5 gives the full variable domain: DSGVTQTPKHLITATGQRVTLRCSPRSGDLSVYWYQQSLDQGLQFLIQYYNGEERAKGNILERFSAQQFPDLHSELNLSSLELGDSALYFCASSVELAETQYFGPGTRLLVL.

This clonotype was recorded a few times. J is TRBJ1-3 and V is TRBV7-6, with a weak D call TRBD1 (6 bases). The CDR3 is 14 residues long. V was clipped by 8 bases and J by 0 bases, with 11 bases between them. Germline lookup yields CDR1 SGHVS and CDR2 FNYEAQ. CDR3 amino acids: CASGPGVSGNTIYF. The DNA of the CDR3 is TGTGCCAGCGGGCCAGGGGTCTCTGGAAACACCATATATTTT.

The rearrangement joins TRBV20-1 to TRBJ2-1; TRBD2 matches at 10 bases. Germline V gene lookup returns CDR1 DFQATT and CDR2 SNEGSKA (reference sequence). The CDR3 totals 17 residues. With 0 bases clipped from V and 3 bases from J, the junction kept 8 bases outside the gene matches. The chain's CDR3 is CSARDVSGRVDYNEQFF. DNA for the CDR3: TGCAGTGCTAGAGATGTAAGCGGGAGGGTTGACTACAATGAGCAGTTCTTC.

This clonotype was found many times. The chain couples TRBV9 to TRBJ2-2, with D unresolved. V lost 5 bases, J lost 5 bases, and 4 bases lay in between. This CDR3 is 11 amino acids long. The germline V gene encodes CDR1 SGDLS and CDR2 YYNGEE. CDR3 in DNA: TGTGCCAGCAGGGGAACCGGGGAGCTGTTTTTT. Amino acids: CASRGTGELFF.

This clonotype was recorded at least ten times. The chain carries TRBV12-3 or TRBV12-4 and TRBJ1-4, with a tentative D call TRBD1 (6 bases). The CDR3 contains 14 residues. V was shortened by 6 bases and J by 6 bases, with 14 bases between the two germline ends. CDR3 nucleotide sequence: TGTGCCAGCAGCCGCGGACAGCCGTATGAAAAACTGTTTTTT. It specifies CASSRGQPYEKLFF.

This clonotype was observed a few times. The CDR3 DNA reads as TGCAGCGTTGAAATTCCGGCGGGGGGAAGAAATGAGCAGTTCTTC. Translation gives CSVEIPAGGRNEQFF. The chain joins TRBV29-1 to TRBJ2-1, with 8 bases lining up with TRBD2. CDR1 is SQVTM and CDR2 is ANQGSEA in the germline V gene. The CDR3 loop spans 15 amino acids. The J segment lost 7 bases and the V segment lost 2 bases, leaving 10 bases of the junction unmatched.